The present entry profiles one T cell receptor beta chain with its context. The data derive from a study of cytotoxic CD8 clonotypes in ibrutinib-treated CLL. As for the study in general: Among the patients, around ten presented as relapsed/refractory and roughly 15 as treatment-naive; roughly 17 showed unmutated IGHV.

V lost 3 bases, J lost 7 bases, and 14 bases lay in between. CDR3 size: 13 residues. The germline V gene encodes CDR1 SGHNT and CDR2 YYREEE (reference sequence). TCRdb's table, derived via immunoSEQ multiplex PCR, lists solely in-frame clones and lacks some. Among some 300,000 clones listed, 80% were seen once. This chain connects TRBV5-4 to TRBJ2-7, with TRBD2 as a possible D gene (5 bases). The source is a human donor with chronic lymphocytic leukemia. The sample was PBMCs, taken before ibrutinib treatment. CDR3 in DNA: TGTGCCAGCAGCTGGGCCCCCACGGGGGAGCAGTACTTC. Amino acid sequence: CASSWAPTGEQYF.